This T cell receptor beta chain was captured in a study of blood T cell repertoires in COVID-19. Germline values: CDR1 MRHNA, CDR2 SNTAGT. The CDR3 has 13 residues. The V gene lost 0 bases and the J gene lost 11 bases, with 11 bases spanning the gap. Measured with immunoSEQ multiplex PCR; TCRdb has only the in-frame clones, and not every one. The table shows under 95,000 clones, with just over 90% occurring only once. The gene calls are TRBV6-4 and TRBJ2-1, with D perhaps matching TRBD2 (5 bases). Sequencing used peripheral blood. This clonotype was obtained from a man between 45 and 60 years old with COVID-19, enrolled during active disease. CDR3 in amino acids: CASSDSVTTKQFF. DNA for the CDR3: TGTGCCAGCAGTGACTCCGTGACTACTAAGCAGTTCTTC.